Listed below are T cell receptor beta chains from one sample, sequenced in a study of cytomegalovirus exposure and HLA in healthy donors. Using immunoSEQ multiplex PCR, the repertoire was profiled, and TCRdb retains in-frame clones only, with some absent. The table includes 150,000 to 200,000 clones, 65% to 80% detected once. The sequencing sample was made of PBMCs. The receptors derive from a woman in her 40s in good health and CMV-seropositive. Both conserved end residues are part of each CDR3. A D gene is named only where the DNA matches it firmly. A clone size is listed for some rows: how often the clone was seen (once, few, many), or a class if it is expanded.

j_call v_call d_call cdr3_length clone_size cdr3_nt cdr3_aa
TRBJ2-7 TRBV5-4 TRBD1 12 . TGTGCCAGCAACCAACAGGGGAACGAGCAGTACTTC CASNQQGNEQYF
TRBJ2-4 TRBV9 TRBD1 13 . TGTGCCAGCGGAAACAGGGGTCAAAACATTCAGTACTTC CASGNRGQNIQYF
TRBJ2-7 TRBV6-5 TRBD2 16 . TGTGCCAGCAGTTACTCGACCCTAGCGGGGGGGAACGAGCAGTACTTC CASSYSTLAGGNEQYF
TRBJ2-5 TRBV27 . 13 . TGTGCCAGCAGTTTGTCCGGGTTGGAGACCCAGTACTTC CASSLSGLETQYF
TRBJ1-4 TRBV5-6 . 12 . TGTGCCAGCACATCAACTAATGAAAAACTGTTTTTT CASTSTNEKLFF
TRBJ2-1 TRBV10-3 TRBD2 11 few TGTGCCATCGGGGGGGGGAATGAGCAGTTCTTC CAIGGGNEQFF
TRBJ1-6 TRBV30 . 14 . TGTGCCTGGAGTGTACAGTTGGGGGCTTCACCCCTCCACTTT CAWSVQLGASPLHF
TRBJ2-2 TRBV28 . 13 . TGTGCCAGCAGGAAACAGGGAACCGGGGAGCTGTTTTTT CASRKQGTGELFF
TRBJ2-3 TRBV20-1 TRBD2 11 . TGCAGTGCGGCTAGCGGGGGTACGCAGTATTTT CSAASGGTQYF
TRBJ2-1 TRBV7-7 TRBD2 16 once TGTGCTAGCAGCCTACACACGGGGGGGATATACAATGAGCAGTTCTTC CASSLHTGGIYNEQFF
TRBJ2-6 TRBV19 TRBD1 16 . TGTGCCAGTAGTGCCGACAGGGCCTCTGGGGCCAACGTCCTGACTTTC CASSADRASGANVLTF
TRBJ1-2 TRBV18 TRBD1 13 . TGTGCCAGCTCACCCCCCTACAGGGGCGACTACACCTTC CASSPPYRGDYTF
TRBJ1-2 TRBV29-1 . 13 . TGCAGCGTTGAATCGGGGGTACGGTCAAGCTACACCTTC CSVESGVRSSYTF
TRBJ2-3 TRBV29-1 . 12 . TGCAGCGTTCAGGGGAGCACAGATACGCAGTATTTT CSVQGSTDTQYF
TRBJ2-2 TRBV6-1 . 12 . TGTGCCAGCAGGCGGGTCTCCGGGGAGCTGTTTTTT CASRRVSGELFF
TRBJ2-1 TRBV6-1 . 11 . TGTGCCAGCAGTTTTAGCAATGAGCAGTTCTTC CASSFSNEQFF
TRBJ1-3 TRBV7-8 . 19 . TGTGCCAGCAGCTTAGTTGCGGGGAGCAGGGAGACCTCTGGAAACACCATATATTTT CASSLVAGSRETSGNTIYF
TRBJ2-3 TRBV18 . 12 . TGTGCCAGCTCACCGTACACAGATACGCAGTATTTT CASSPYTDTQYF